Shown below are 17 T cell receptor beta chains from a single sample sequenced in a study of cytomegalovirus exposure and HLA in healthy donors. Primers for the PCR totalled 60 Vbeta and 13 Jbeta. Libraries were prepared by immunoSEQ multiplex PCR; TCRdb keeps only in-frame clonotypes and omits some of them. Its table records about 100,000 clones. Sequencing input: PBMCs. The source of these receptors is a man between 50 and 59 years old in good health and CMV-seronegative.

The chain is built from TRBV10-1 and TRBJ2-5; 8 positions match TRBD2. Germline loops: CDR1 WNHNN, CDR2 SYGVQD (reference sequence). V trimming: 1 base; J trimming: 0 bases; junction bases outside the gene matches: 7. The CDR3 is 17 residues long. Here the CDR3 DNA reads TGCGCCAGCAGTGAGTTGGGAGCGGGGGCCAACCAAGAGACCCAGTACTTC. Translated, it gives CASSELGAGANQETQYF.

DNA for the CDR3: TGCAGCGTCCTACCGGGACAGCGTGGCTACACCTTC. Encoded protein: CSVLPGQRGYTF. This sequence joins TRBV29-1 and TRBJ1-2; TRBD1 agrees at 7 bases. The CDR3 is made up of 12 amino acids. CDR1 and CDR2 from the germline V gene are SQVTM and ANQGSEA. V lost 6 bases and J lost 7; bases outside the gene matches: 8.

This chain connects TRBV15 to TRBJ1-3, with D maybe TRBD1 (6 bases). V gave up 1 base and J gave up 2 bases, with 15 bases separating them. Germline CDR1 LNHNV, CDR2 YYDKDF (reference sequence). The CDR3 length is 17 residues. CDR3 bases: TGTGCCACCAGCAGAGCCCCGGGGGGCTTCGCTGGAAACACCATATATTTT. Translation gives CATSRAPGGFAGNTIYF.

A remark on this clone: The identical CDR3 is also encoded by other nucleotide sequences in the sample. The chain employs TRBV4-3 and TRBJ1-6; tentatively, D is TRBD1 (6 bases). In germline, CDR1 is LGHNA, CDR2 YSLEER. The CDR3 consists of 17 residues. Trimming took 0 bases from V and 13 from J, leaving 22 bases between them. CDR3 nucleotide sequence: TGCGCCAGCAGCCAAGATCCGCGACAGGTGTATTCTTCGCCCCTCCACTTT. Encoded protein: CASSQDPRQVYSSPLHF.

The CDR3 protein is CASSQDLQGRQVNTEAFF. CDR3 bases: TGCGCCAGCAGCCAAGATCTACAGGGGAGACAAGTGAACACTGAAGCTTTCTTT. The chain couples TRBV4-3 to TRBJ1-1, with 7 positions matching TRBD1. Germline trimming cut 0 bases from V and 0 bases from J; bases unmatched to any gene: 10. Germline V gives CDR1 LGHNA, CDR2 YSLEER. The CDR3 is 18 residues long.

V and J are TRBV29-1 and TRBJ1-1; D ambiguous. The CDR3 sequence is 13 residues long. Per the germline V gene, CDR1 is SQVTM and CDR2 is ANQGSEA. V lost 1 base to trimming and J lost 5 bases, with 11 bases between them. The CDR3 reads CSVEGRGRTEAFF. The CDR3 DNA is TGCAGCGTTGAAGGACGAGGGAGGACTGAAGCTTTCTTT.

The chain joins TRBV5-6 to TRBJ2-3; D is ambiguous. CDR3 length equals 15 residues. The V gene lost 2 bases and the J gene lost 4 bases, with 14 bases spanning the gap. Germline V gene data show CDR1 as SGHDT and CDR2 as YYEEEE. The CDR3: CASSFRLSRPDTQYF. The CDR3 region has the DNA TGTGCCAGCAGCTTCAGGCTTTCTCGCCCAGATACGCAGTATTTT.

V is TRBV15 and J is TRBJ2-1; tentative D call: TRBD1 (6 bases). V was shortened by 3 bases and J by 3 bases, with 15 bases between the two germline ends. Germline CDR1 LNHNV, CDR2 YYDKDF (reference sequence). The CDR3 consists of 16 residues. CDR3 DNA sequence: TGTGCCACCAGCAGGGGACGGGACATTTACTACAATGAGCAGTTCTTC. This gives the protein CATSRGRDIYYNEQFF.

The rearrangement links TRBV9 to TRBJ2-1; 7 positions agree with TRBD1. Germline trimming cut 0 bases from V and 1 base from J; bases unmatched to any gene: 4. The CDR3 sequence is 16 residues long. Germline CDR1 and CDR2: SGDLS and YYNGEE. The CDR3 spells CASSVVGTESYNEQFF. The DNA for the CDR3 is TGTGCCAGCAGCGTAGTAGGGACAGAGTCCTACAATGAGCAGTTCTTC. The whole variable domain, remainder taken from reference TRBV9 and TRBJ2-1, is DSGVTQTPKHLITATGQRVTLRCSPRSGDLSVYWYQQSLDQGLQFLIQYYNGEERAKGNILERFSAQQFPDLHSELNLSSLELGDSALYFCASSVVGTESYNEQFFGPGTRLTVL.

In nucleotides, the CDR3 is TGTGCCAGCAGCGTCGCCGGGACAGGGTATTACGAGCAGTACTTC. It is translated as CASSVAGTGYYEQYF. The chain has TRBV7-2 and TRBJ2-7, with TRBD1 matching over 9 bases. CDR3 length equals 15 residues. Trimming took 5 bases from V and 4 from J; bases not matched to a gene: 9. From germline, CDR1 is SGHTA and CDR2 FQGNSA.

Here the CDR3 reads CASSVITGNTEAFF. The CDR3 DNA reads TGTGCCAGCAGCGTAATAACGGGGAACACTGAAGCTTTCTTT. The rearrangement uses TRBV9 and TRBJ1-1; D call uncertain. Looked up from germline, CDR1 is SGDLS and CDR2 is YYNGEE. V dropped 1 base and J dropped 1 base, with 8 bases sitting between them. The CDR3 has 14 residues. The whole variable domain, filled in from reference TRBV9 and TRBJ1-1, reads DSGVTQTPKHLITATGQRVTLRCSPRSGDLSVYWYQQSLDQGLQFLIQYYNGEERAKGNILERFSAQQFPDLHSELNLSSLELGDSALYFCASSVITGNTEAFFGQGTRLTVV.

As for this clone: An end of the junction differs from the germline gene, which may be a read error. The rearrangement joins TRBV4-3 to TRBJ1-2; no clear D. The length of the CDR3 is 15 residues. Germline V CDR1 and CDR2: LGHNA, YSLEER. CDR3 bases: TGCGCCAGCAGCCAAGTTGAACGACTTAACTATGACTACACCTTC. This gives the protein CASSQVERLNYDYTF.

This chain links TRBV25-1 with TRBJ1-6; D gene unclear. V was shortened by 8 bases and J by 4 bases, with 12 bases between the two germline ends. The germline V gene has CDR1 MGHDK and CDR2 SYGVNS. CDR3 length: 14 residues. CDR3 nucleotide sequence: TGTGCCAGCGGGAATAGAGGGTATAATTCACCCCTCCACTTT. Translating it yields CASGNRGYNSPLHF.

The chain couples TRBV11-2 to TRBJ2-7, with TRBD2 identical over 13 bases. V lost 5 bases and J lost 5; bases outside the gene matches: 6. CDR3 length equals 15 residues. Germline CDR1 SGHAT, CDR2 FQNNGV. The CDR3: CASSAGLAGFNEQYF. DNA for the CDR3: TGTGCCAGCAGCGCGGGACTAGCGGGATTCAACGAGCAGTACTTC.

The V call is TRBV5-6, the J call TRBJ2-7, with 10 positions matching TRBD2. The V segment lost 4 bases and the J segment 4 bases; nucleotides outside the gene matches: 2. This CDR3 contains 13 residues. Germline CDR1 reads SGHDT; CDR2 reads YYEEEE. The CDR3 nucleotides are TGTGCCAGCAGCCCAGCGGGGGGGTACGAGCAGTACTTC. Its protein is CASSPAGGYEQYF. The full variable domain, completed using reference TRBV5-6 and TRBJ2-7, is DAGVTQSPTHLIKTRGQQVTLRCSPKSGHDTVSWYQQALGQGPQFIFQYYEEEERQRGNFPDRFSGHQFPNYSSELNVNALLLGDSALYLCASSPAGGYEQYFGPGTRLTVT.

J is TRBJ2-1 and V is TRBV7-6; 11 nucleotides line up with TRBD2. Germline V gene lookup returns CDR1 SGHVS and CDR2 FNYEAQ. The V and J ends lost 2 bases and 1 base, in that order; junction bases with no gene match: 4. This CDR3 is 17 amino acids long. This chain's CDR3 is CASSLTSGSWSYNEQFF. The CDR3 DNA is TGTGCCAGCAGCTTAACTAGCGGGAGTTGGTCCTACAATGAGCAGTTCTTC.

This chain links TRBV7-9 with TRBJ2-7; tentative D call: TRBD1 (5 bases). CDR3 length equals 16 residues. Per the germline V gene, CDR1 is SEHNR and CDR2 is FQNEAQ (reference sequence). The V end was cut by 2 bases, the J end by 4 bases, with 18 bases between. The chain's CDR3 is CASSLYGQGQKYEQYF. The DNA of the CDR3 is TGTGCCAGCAGCTTATACGGGCAGGGCCAGAAATACGAGCAGTACTTC.